This T cell receptor (beta chain) was retrieved from a study of cytomegalovirus exposure and HLA in healthy donors (dated by TCRdb to 2015 to 2018). At the level of the whole study: In an earlier analysis of some 610 of the donors, around 300 Gb of sequence data and 90 million to 120 million unique TCR beta sequences from about 179 million T cells were reported. A later genetic analysis took genome-wide SNP genotypes for about 60% of the roughly 670 donors and used that subset as a discovery cohort. Both class I and class II loci were covered by HLA typing, at four-digit resolution. Using immunosequencing, the study profiled T cell repertoires from around 670 subjects and related those repertoires to cytomegalovirus serostatus. The study combined high-throughput TCR immunosequencing, statistical association of individual TCRs with disease status, and machine learning to predict cytomegalovirus infection status. On average, around 230,000 unique TCR beta nucleotide sequences were sequenced per donor among about 400 genotyped donors of the cohort, with roughly 18% of those sequences being non-productive. In addition to the first cohort of 666 subjects, a separate validation cohort of some 120 different subjects was used. A later analysis re-analyzed previously published TCR beta repertoires from hundreds of donors and added high-resolution HLA genotyping to study TCR occurrence patterns. The aim of the study was to test whether cataloging public T cell receptors could identify signatures of past pathogen exposure. The genetic ancestry cluster associated with self-reported Caucasian donors included around 76% of the approximately 400 genotyped donors. In the later analysis, no new phenotypic data were used to find candidate immune exposures; instead, reliance was placed on TCR beta sequences and their occurrence across donors. All discovery cohort repertoires had been generated on a single sequencing platform. An earlier analysis of around 580 of the donors used high-throughput TCR beta sequencing to judge whether each TCR beta V gene segment behaved as functional or pseudogenic. Typing coverage varied by locus: roughly 620-640 donors for A, B, C, DRB1 and DQB1; roughly 500 for DQA1; 600 to 610 for DPA1; fewer than 480 for DPB1. About 280 gigabases of sequencing data and around 88 million unique TCR sequences made up an early release that covered approximately 620 HLA-typed donors. Roughly 5 DR-DQ haplotypes were handled as single units for association and clustering, since linkage in the cohort was strong. Donor age, sex, ethnicity and CMV serostatus were compiled alongside the repertoire data.

The cohort was made up of about 610 healthy bone marrow donors. At the time of sampling, every cohort member was nominally healthy, though immune exposures that went unrecorded were likely present. The donor was CMV seronegative and belonged to the group of 352 seronegative cohort members. A peripheral blood sample was provided by each donor, and peripheral blood mononuclear cells were used for TCR beta sequencing. Genomic DNA extraction from the blood cell samples was performed with the Qiagen DNeasy Blood Extraction Kit. Study-wide conclusions, independent of this receptor: Linkage disequilibrium might explain the correlated functional status among segregating V segments, but an unknown experimental factor could not be excluded. The presence/absence analyses assumed that sequencing depth was roughly uniform across donors, and that assumption may not be true. Assigning TCR associations to individual alleles was difficult when HLA alleles, especially DR and DQ, strongly co-occurred. In a later analysis, TCR association rates were found to vary across HLA loci, with the most associated TCRs seen for DRB1 alleles and the fewest for HLA-C alleles. The study gave a list of about 160 TCR beta chains associated with cytomegalovirus. A cluster of highly shared sequence variants was judged likely to represent a technical artifact of the sequencing pipeline. It was suggested by the authors that the approach could potentially be generalized to other disease states and immunological phenotypes. In a later genetic analysis, fewer N-insertions in productive TCRs were reported among donors in an Asian-associated ancestry cluster than the roughly 640-donor mean. A later analysis reported that several top co-occurrence clusters appeared linked to parvovirus B19, influenza, CMV and Epstein-Barr virus. Specific HLA alleles were associated with 16,951 TCR beta sequences at a false discovery rate of 0.05 in a later analysis. Because HLA typing was unavailable for some donors at each locus, only the typed subset was used in association tests. The only immune exposure information available for the cohort was CMV serostatus. The classifier was reported to diagnose cytomegalovirus status with high specificity and sensitivity in both the original cohort and the validation cohort. Three of the identified cytomegalovirus-associated TCR beta chains were confirmed in vitro to be specific for cytomegalovirus antigens. In this cohort, only TCR beta chains were sequenced, and detectable features were limited by the absence of alpha or paired-chain data. In a later analysis, HLA-associated TCR beta chains showed more clonal expansion and lower generation probabilities than non-associated chains that were equally common. A later genetic analysis associated a missense DCLRE1C variant with V-gene and J-gene trimming of TCR beta chains, and an independent cohort replicated the association. A further reported finding was that TCR beta sequences accurately predicted the HLA-A and HLA-B alleles for most subjects in the first cohort. In an earlier analysis of fewer than 700 of the donors, most TCR beta V segments appeared in productive rearrangements about 90% or about 30% of the time, broadly matching IMGT annotations. Most TCR sequences were observed very rarely across donors, whereas some public TCRs were present in many individuals. In a later analysis, most CMV-associated TCR beta chains were found to appear HLA-restricted, with HLA associations seemingly driven largely by CMV exposure. The earlier analysis of some 560 of the donors excluded 15 to 20 rarely observed V segments, including chromosome 9 orphons, because counts were too low.

Libraries were made using the immunoSEQ multiplex PCR assay. For the multiplex PCR, a mixture combining 60 forward primers for TCR Vbeta segments and 13 reverse primers for TCR Jbeta segments was used. Amplification of the CDR3 region of rearranged TCR beta genes was performed with a multiplex PCR assay on genomic DNA. Amplified TCR beta libraries were sequenced as 87-base-pair reads on the Illumina HiSeq System. On the study's bioinformatics: In a later analysis, about 80 million unique TCR beta chains were counted across the roughly 610 repertoires, and around 11 million of these chains were shared by at least two donors. Raw reads were error-corrected and collapsed into unique sequences with a nearest-neighbor algorithm that merged closely related sequences to remove PCR and sequencing errors. To assign V, D and J gene segments, CDR3 sequences were aligned to IMGT reference sequences. For a sequence to be retained, at least a six-nucleotide match to both a V gene segment and a J gene segment was required. Rearrangements were classified as productive when the CDR3 lacked stop codons and remained in frame with V and J, and all other rearrangements were classified as non-productive. Following IMGT convention, CDR3 was defined as the stretch from the second conserved V-encoded cysteine to the conserved J-encoded phenylalanine. The earlier analysis of 500 to 650 of the donors excluded any sequence lacking an unambiguous match to a single V gene segment. In an earlier analysis of 450 to 750 of the donors, a V segment was called functional when productive rearrangements were above 56.7%, and segregating when the standard deviation between donors exceeded 5%. To diagnose cytomegalovirus status from the catalog of TCR beta chain sequences, a statistical classification framework was built. V and J gene assignment, in a later analysis, came from comparing TCR nucleotide sequences with IMGT/GENE-DB human TR gene sequences. In a later analysis, CDR3 sequences and most-parsimonious VDJ recombination scenarios were assigned using the TCRdist pipeline. In a later analysis, each TCR beta chain was defined by its CDR3 amino acid sequence together with its V-gene family, and reads without a unique V-gene family were excluded. As a way to deal with suspected cross-contamination and a sequencing artifact, a later analysis dropped approximately 570 nucleotide sequences that were highly shared and had low generation probability. In a later analysis, a clonal expansion index for each public chain was calculated from normalized within-repertoire ranks of inferred template counts. Generation probabilities in a later analysis came from a VDJ recombination model fitted to out-of-frame rearrangements, and those results were checked against IGoR. In a later analysis, hypergeometric tests were used to score TCR-TCR, TCR-HLA and TCR-CMV co-occurrence, with a repertoire-size bias correction applied to TCR pairs. In a later analysis, false discovery rates were estimated by permuting HLA or CMV assignments 20 times. A later analysis grouped co-occurring TCRs with DBSCAN, adding TCRdist sequence similarity when clustering within HLA-allele-positive subsets. Co-occurrence clustering excluded repertoires with fewer than 30,000 or more than 120,000 public chains, plus five with anomalous nucleotide sharing. This is the immuneACCESS table as TCRdb keeps it, with only in-frame sequences that have V and J called. A part of the clones is gone; compared with another copy, unresolved V genes explain less than half, and the rest is unexplained. That table is the source of V, J and clone size, and D and trimming were worked out from the DNA. The table for this sample lists under 250,000 clones; around 78% of them were counted only once. Jointly, the top ten make up around 1.9% of the sample.

As to this clone: Its target antigen remains unknown. Per-nucleotide qualities are absent, and no much larger clonotype sits a single base away.

The clonotype was recovered from a man younger than 45 in good health and CMV-seronegative. Sequenced sample: PBMCs.

The nucleotides are TGTGCCAGCAAAACGGGGACTAGCGGGAGTGCCTACGAGCAGTACTTC. Translated, this gives CASKTGTSGSAYEQYF. This chain joins TRBV28 to TRBJ2-7, and TRBD2 aligns with 14 junction nucleotides. In the germline V gene, CDR1 corresponds to MDHEN and CDR2 to SYDVKM. Its CDR3 holds 16 amino acids, cysteine through phenylalanine. Kept here is only the CDR3 DNA, which spans 48 bases and is read in frame from base 1. Compared with germline, V lacks 7 bases and J lacks 2 bases; bases without a gene match: 7.